The present TCR beta chain was sequenced within a study of early stage breast cancer tumors. Using immunoSEQ multiplex PCR, the repertoire was profiled, and TCRdb retains in-frame clones only, with some absent. Here the sample spans some 10,000 clones, around 79% being singletons. Sufficient DNA from normal breast often required roughly 85-320 mg tissue. The CDR3 loop spans 15 amino acids. Germline CDR1 reads SGHTA; CDR2 reads FQGNSA. This chain joins TRBV7-2 and TRBJ2-5; D is perhaps TRBD1 (5 bases). Judging by the DNA end, TRBJ2-7 fits better; the J call may be wrong. The sample comprised normal breast tissue next to the tumor. This TCR came from a person aged 35-55 years with breast cancer. The CDR3 protein is CASSLAKGSPYEQYF. In nucleotides, the CDR3 is TGTGCCAGCAGCTTAGCGAAGGGGTCCCCCTACGAGCAGTACTTC.